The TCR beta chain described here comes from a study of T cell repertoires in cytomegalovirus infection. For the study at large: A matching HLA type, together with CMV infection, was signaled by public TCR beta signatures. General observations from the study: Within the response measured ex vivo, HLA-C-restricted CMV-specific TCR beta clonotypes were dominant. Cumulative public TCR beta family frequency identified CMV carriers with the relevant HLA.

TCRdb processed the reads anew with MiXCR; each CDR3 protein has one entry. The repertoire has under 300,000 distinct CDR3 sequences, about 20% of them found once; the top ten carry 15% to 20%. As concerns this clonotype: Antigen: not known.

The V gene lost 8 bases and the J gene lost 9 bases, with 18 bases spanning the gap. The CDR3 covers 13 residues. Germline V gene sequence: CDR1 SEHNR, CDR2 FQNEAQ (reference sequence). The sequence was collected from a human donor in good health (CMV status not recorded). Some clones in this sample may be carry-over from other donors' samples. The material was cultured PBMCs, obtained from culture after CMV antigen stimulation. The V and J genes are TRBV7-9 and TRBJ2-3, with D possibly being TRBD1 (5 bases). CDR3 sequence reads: CASGSLKGKTQYF. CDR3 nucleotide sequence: TGTGCCAGCGGATCATTGAAGGGGAAAACGCAGTATTTT.